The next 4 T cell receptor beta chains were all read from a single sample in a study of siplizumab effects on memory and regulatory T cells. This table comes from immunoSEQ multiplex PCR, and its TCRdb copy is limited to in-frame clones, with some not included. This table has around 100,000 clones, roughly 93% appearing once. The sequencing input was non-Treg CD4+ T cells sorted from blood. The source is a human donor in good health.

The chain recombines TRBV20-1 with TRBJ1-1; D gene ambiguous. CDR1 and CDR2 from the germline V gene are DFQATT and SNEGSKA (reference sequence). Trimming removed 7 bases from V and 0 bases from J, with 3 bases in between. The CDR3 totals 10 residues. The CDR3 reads CSVLNTEAFF. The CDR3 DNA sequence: TGCAGTGTCTTGAACACTGAAGCTTTCTTT.

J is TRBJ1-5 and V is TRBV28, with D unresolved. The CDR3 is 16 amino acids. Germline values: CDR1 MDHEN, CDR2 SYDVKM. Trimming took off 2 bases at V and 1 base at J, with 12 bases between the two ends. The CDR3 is CASSLALGGSNQPQHF. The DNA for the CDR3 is TGTGCCAGCAGTTTAGCACTGGGAGGGAGCAATCAGCCCCAGCATTTT.

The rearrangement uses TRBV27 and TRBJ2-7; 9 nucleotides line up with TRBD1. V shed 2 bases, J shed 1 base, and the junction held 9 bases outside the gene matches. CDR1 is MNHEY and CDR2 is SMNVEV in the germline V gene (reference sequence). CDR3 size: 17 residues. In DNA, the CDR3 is TGTGCCAGCAGTTTAAGGGAAACAGGGGGCGCTTCCTACGAGCAGTACTTC. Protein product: CASSLRETGGASYEQYF.

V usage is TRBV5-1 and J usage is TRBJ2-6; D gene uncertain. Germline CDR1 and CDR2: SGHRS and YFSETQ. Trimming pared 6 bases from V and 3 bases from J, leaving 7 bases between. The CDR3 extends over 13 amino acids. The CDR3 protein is CASNDGGANVLTF. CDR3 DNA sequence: TGCGCCAGCAATGATGGTGGGGCCAACGTCCTGACTTTC.